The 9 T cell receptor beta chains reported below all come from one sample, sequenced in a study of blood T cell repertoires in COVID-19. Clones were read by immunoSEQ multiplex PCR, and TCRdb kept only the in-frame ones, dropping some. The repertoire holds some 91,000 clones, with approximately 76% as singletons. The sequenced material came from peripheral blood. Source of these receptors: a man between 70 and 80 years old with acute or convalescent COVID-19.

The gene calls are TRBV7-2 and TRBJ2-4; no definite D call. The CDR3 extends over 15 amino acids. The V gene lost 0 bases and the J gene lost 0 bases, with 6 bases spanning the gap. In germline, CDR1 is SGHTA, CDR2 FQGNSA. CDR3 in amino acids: CASSLAPVAKNIQYF. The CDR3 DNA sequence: TGTGCCAGCAGCTTAGCCCCGGTAGCCAAAAACATTCAGTACTTC.

The CDR3, as DNA: TGTGCCAGCAGTTTGAGTTATGCGGGAGCCTTAAGCACAGATACGCAGTATTTT. This translates into CASSLSYAGALSTDTQYF. The rearrangement uses TRBV27 and TRBJ2-3; 7 nucleotides agree with TRBD2. CDR3 length: 18 residues. V lost 3 bases, J lost 0 bases, and 12 bases stayed unmatched. Germline V gives CDR1 MNHEY, CDR2 SMNVEV (reference sequence).

Here the CDR3 DNA reads TGTGCCAGCAGCCAAGATTCAGGGTTCGGGGCCAACGTCCTGACTTTC. Protein: CASSQDSGFGANVLTF. The V call is TRBV3-1 (or the pseudogene TRBV3-2), the J call TRBJ2-6, with D possibly being TRBD1 (5 bases). Trimming pared 0 bases from V and 4 bases from J, leaving 10 bases between. Germline assignment: CDR1 LGHDT and CDR2 YNNKEL (reference sequence). The CDR3 is 16 residues long.

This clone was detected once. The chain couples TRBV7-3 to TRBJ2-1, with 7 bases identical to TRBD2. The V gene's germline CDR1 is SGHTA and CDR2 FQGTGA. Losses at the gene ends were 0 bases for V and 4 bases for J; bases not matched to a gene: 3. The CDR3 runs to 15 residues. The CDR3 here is CASSLTPREYNEQFF. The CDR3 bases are TGTGCCAGCAGCTTAACACCGCGGGAGTACAATGAGCAGTTCTTC.

The CDR3 sequence: CASSQQGRRTEAFF. The CDR3 DNA sequence: TGCGCCAGCAGCCAACAGGGGAGAAGGACTGAAGCTTTCTTT. The chain links TRBV4-1 to TRBJ1-1, with a possible D match to TRBD1 (6 bases). Germline V lookup: CDR1 MGHRA, CDR2 YSYEKL. The CDR3 is 14 amino acids. Trimming took off 2 bases at V and 5 bases at J, with 12 bases between the two ends.

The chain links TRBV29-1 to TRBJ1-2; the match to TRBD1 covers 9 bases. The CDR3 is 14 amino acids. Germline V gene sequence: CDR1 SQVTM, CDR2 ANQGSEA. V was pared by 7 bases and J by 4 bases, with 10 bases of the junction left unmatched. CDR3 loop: CSAQGQGTSYGYTF. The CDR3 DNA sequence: TGCAGCGCTCAGGGACAGGGCACTTCCTATGGCTACACCTTC.

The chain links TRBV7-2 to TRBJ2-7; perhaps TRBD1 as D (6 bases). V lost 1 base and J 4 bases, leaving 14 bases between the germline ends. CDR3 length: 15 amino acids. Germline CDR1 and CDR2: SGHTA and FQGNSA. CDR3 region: CASSLEPGDIYEQYV. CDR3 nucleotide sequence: TGTGCCAGCAGCTTAGAACCAGGGGATATTTACGAGCAGTACGTC.

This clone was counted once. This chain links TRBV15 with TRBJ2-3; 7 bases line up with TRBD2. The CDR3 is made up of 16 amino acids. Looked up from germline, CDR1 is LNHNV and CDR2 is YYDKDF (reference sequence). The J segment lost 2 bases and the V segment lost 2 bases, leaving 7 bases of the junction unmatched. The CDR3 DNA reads TGTGCCACCAGCAGATGGACTAGACCGGACACAGATACGCAGTATTTT. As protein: CATSRWTRPDTDTQYF.

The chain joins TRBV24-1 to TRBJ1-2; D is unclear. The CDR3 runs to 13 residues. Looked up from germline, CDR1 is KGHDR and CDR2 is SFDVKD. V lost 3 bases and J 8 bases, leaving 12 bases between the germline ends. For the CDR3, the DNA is TGTGCCACCAGTGATCCGGGGAGGGCAGGCTACACCTTC. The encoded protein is CATSDPGRAGYTF.